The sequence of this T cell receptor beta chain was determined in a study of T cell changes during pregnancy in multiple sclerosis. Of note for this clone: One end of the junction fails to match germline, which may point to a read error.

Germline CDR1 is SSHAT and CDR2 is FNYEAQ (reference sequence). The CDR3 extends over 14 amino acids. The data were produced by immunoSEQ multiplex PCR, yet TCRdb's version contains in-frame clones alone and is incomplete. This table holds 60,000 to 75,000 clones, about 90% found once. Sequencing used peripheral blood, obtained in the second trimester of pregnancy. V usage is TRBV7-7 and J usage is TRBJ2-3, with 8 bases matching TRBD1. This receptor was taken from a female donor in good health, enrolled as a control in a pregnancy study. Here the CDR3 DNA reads TGTGCTAGCAGCGAGGACAGGGCGTCCGATACGCAGTATTTT. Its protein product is CASSEDRASDTQYF.